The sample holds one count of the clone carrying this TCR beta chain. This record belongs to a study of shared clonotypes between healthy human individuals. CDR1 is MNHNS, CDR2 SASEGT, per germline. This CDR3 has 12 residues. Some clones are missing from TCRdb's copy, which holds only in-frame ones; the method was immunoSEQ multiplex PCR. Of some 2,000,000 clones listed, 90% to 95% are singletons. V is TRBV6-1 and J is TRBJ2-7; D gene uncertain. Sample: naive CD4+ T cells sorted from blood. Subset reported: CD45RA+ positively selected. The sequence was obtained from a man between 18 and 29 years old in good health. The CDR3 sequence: CAAESPFYEQYF. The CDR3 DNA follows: TGTGCGGCGGAGTCCCCCTTTTACGAGCAGTACTTC.